The 5 T cell receptor beta chains listed next were all sequenced from one sample in a study of somatic mutations in cytotoxic T cells in rheumatoid arthritis. Using immunoSEQ multiplex PCR, the repertoire was profiled, and TCRdb retains in-frame clones only, with some absent. In the table there are around 15,000 clones, approximately 82% of which are singletons. Sequencing was done on a sample of CD8+ T cells sorted from blood. The receptors originated from a woman between 50 and 59 years old with rheumatoid arthritis.

This chain connects TRBV5-6 to TRBJ1-1; TRBD1 aligns across 8 bases. CDR1 is SGHDT and CDR2 is YYEEEE in the germline V gene. The V segment lost 2 bases and the J segment 7 bases; nucleotides outside the gene matches: 13. This CDR3 has 16 residues. CDR3 residues: CASSFRTGQVLGEAFF. CDR3 nucleotides: TGTGCCAGCAGCTTCAGGACAGGGCAGGTTTTGGGTGAAGCTTTCTTT.

The rearrangement uses TRBV19 and TRBJ1-5, with a possible D match to TRBD1 (5 bases). Germline CDR1 is LNHDA and CDR2 is SQIVND (reference sequence). The germline V and J ends were trimmed by 5 bases and 3 bases, with 17 bases remaining between them. This CDR3 is built from 16 residues. CDR3 in DNA: TGTGCCAGTAGTTTCTCTCGGGGGAATGACAATCAGCCCCAGCATTTT. Translated: CASSFSRGNDNQPQHF.

The chain recombines TRBV19 with TRBJ2-1, with a weak D call TRBD2 (5 bases). This CDR3 contains 15 residues. Germline values: CDR1 LNHDA, CDR2 SQIVND (reference sequence). V dropped 7 bases and J dropped 0 bases, with 13 bases sitting between them. CDR3 amino acids: CASMVSGSSYNEQFF. In DNA form, the CDR3 reads TGTGCCAGTATGGTGAGCGGAAGCTCCTACAATGAGCAGTTCTTC. The variable domain in full, with the rest retrieved from reference TRBV19 and TRBJ2-1, is DGGITQSPKYLFRKEGQNVTLSCEQNLNHDAMYWYRQDPGQGLRLIYYSQIVNDFQKGDIAEGYSVSREKKESFPLTVTSAQKNPTAFYLCASMVSGSSYNEQFFGPGTRLTVL.

Judged by abundance, this clone is medium-sized. V and J are TRBV15 and TRBJ2-1; D assignment may be TRBD1 or TRBD2 (7 bases each). CDR1 is LNHNV, CDR2 YYDKDF, per germline (reference sequence). With 3 bases removed from V and 5 bases from J, the gap between germline ends came to 20 bases. This CDR3 spans 17 amino acids. In nucleotides, the CDR3 is TGTGCCACCAGCAGGAGTAGTAGGGCAGGGGGGGACAATGAGCAGTTCTTC. Amino acids: CATSRSSRAGGDNEQFF.

For this clone: Sequence at one end of the junction differs from germline and may be a read error. This chain joins TRBV15 and TRBJ1-2; 11 bases line up with TRBD1. The CDR3 contains 13 residues. Germline values: CDR1 LNHNV, CDR2 YYDKDF (reference sequence). Written as DNA, the CDR3 is TGTGCCGCCAGGACAGGGGGCTCCTATGGCTACACCTTC. Amino acids: CAARTGGSYGYTF.